This T cell receptor (beta chain) was recorded in a study of blood T cell repertoires in COVID-19. About the study: T cells, B-cell-depleted T cells, or PBMCs supplied cDNA or gDNA.

The data were produced by immunoSEQ multiplex PCR, yet TCRdb's version contains in-frame clones alone and is incomplete. The sample gives roughly 120,000 clones, about 89% of which show up once; 3.5% to 5.5% is in the top ten. The CDR3 sequence is 15 residues long. The V gene end was trimmed by 4 bases and the J gene end by 8 bases; junction bases not matched to a gene: 5. Germline V CDR1 and CDR2: MGHRA, YSYEKL. Sequencing was carried out using peripheral blood. This TCR came from a man between 40 and 49 years old with acute or convalescent COVID-19. The chain couples TRBV4-1 to TRBJ2-1, with 13 bases lining up with TRBD2. The CDR3: CASSPPGTSGDEQFF. CDR3 nucleotides: TGCGCCAGCAGCCCCCCCGGGACTAGCGGGGATGAGCAGTTCTTC.